The 2 T cell receptor beta chains reported below all come from one sample, sequenced in a study of T cell changes during pregnancy in multiple sclerosis. The data were produced by immunoSEQ multiplex PCR, yet TCRdb's version contains in-frame clones alone and is incomplete. The sample contains roughly 93,000 clones, 75% to 95% of which appear only once. The sample in question was peripheral blood, obtained before pregnancy. The receptors shown here come from a female donor with multiple sclerosis, enrolled in a pregnancy study.

The V call is TRBV6-1, the J call TRBJ1-1, with D hard to call. Germline CDR1 MNHNS, CDR2 SASEGT. This CDR3 has 14 residues. Deletions cut 7 bases from V and 5 bases from J, with 17 bases between. The CDR3 sequence: CASTSPGVRTEAFF. CDR3 sequence (DNA): TGTGCCAGCACCTCCCCCGGGGTACGGACTGAAGCTTTCTTT.

The chain links TRBV29-1 to TRBJ1-2; D is unclear. The CDR3 extends over 17 amino acids. The germline CDR1 and CDR2 sequences are SQVTM and ANQGSEA. Trimming left V 3 bases short and J 5 bases short, with 25 bases between. DNA for the CDR3: TGCAGCGTTGAGGAGGGCATAGATATATGGGGTTTATATGGCTACACCTTC. Translated, it gives CSVEEGIDIWGLYGYTF.